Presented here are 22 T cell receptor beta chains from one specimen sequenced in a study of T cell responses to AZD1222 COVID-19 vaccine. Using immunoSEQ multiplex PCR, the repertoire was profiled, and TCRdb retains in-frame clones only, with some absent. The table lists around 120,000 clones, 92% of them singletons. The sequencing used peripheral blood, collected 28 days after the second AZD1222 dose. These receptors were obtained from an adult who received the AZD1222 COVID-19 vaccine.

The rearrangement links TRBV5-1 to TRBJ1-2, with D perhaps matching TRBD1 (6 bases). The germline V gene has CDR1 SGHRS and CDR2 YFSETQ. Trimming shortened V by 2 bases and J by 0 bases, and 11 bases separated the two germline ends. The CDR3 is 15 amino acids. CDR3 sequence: CASSFSGAANYGYTF. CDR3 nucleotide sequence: TGCGCCAGCAGCTTCTCGGGGGCAGCTAACTATGGCTACACCTTC.

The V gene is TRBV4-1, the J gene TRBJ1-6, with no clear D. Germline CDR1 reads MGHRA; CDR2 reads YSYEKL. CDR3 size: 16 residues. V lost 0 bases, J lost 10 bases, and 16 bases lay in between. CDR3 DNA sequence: TGCGCCAGCAGCCAAGAGCCGGGATGGGGAAGATCACCCCTCCACTTT. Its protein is CASSQEPGWGRSPLHF.

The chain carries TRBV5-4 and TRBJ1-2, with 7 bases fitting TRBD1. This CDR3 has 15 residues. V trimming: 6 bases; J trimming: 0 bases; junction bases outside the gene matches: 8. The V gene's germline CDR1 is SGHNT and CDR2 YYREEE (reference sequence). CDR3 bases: TGTGCCAGCACCCAAGGGACAGTCGCTAACTATGGCTACACCTTC. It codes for CASTQGTVANYGYTF.

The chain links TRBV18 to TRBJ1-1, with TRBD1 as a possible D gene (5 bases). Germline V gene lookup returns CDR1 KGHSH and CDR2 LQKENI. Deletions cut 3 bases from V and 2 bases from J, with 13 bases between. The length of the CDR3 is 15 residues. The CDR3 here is CASSPVSDRNTEAFF. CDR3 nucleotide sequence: TGTGCCAGCTCACCGGTTTCAGACAGAAACACTGAAGCTTTCTTT.

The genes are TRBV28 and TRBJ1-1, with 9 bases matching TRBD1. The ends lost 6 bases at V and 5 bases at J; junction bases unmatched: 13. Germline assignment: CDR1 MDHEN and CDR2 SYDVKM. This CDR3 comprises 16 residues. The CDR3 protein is CASSQLRTGVRTEAFF. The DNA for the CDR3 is TGTGCCAGCAGCCAACTCCGGACAGGGGTGCGGACTGAAGCTTTCTTT.

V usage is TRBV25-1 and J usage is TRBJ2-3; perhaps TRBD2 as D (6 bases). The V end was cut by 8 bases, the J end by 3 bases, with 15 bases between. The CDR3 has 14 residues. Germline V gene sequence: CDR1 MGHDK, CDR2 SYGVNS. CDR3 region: CASLIGSRTDTQYF. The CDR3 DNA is TGTGCCAGCTTAATCGGGAGTCGTACAGATACGCAGTATTTT.

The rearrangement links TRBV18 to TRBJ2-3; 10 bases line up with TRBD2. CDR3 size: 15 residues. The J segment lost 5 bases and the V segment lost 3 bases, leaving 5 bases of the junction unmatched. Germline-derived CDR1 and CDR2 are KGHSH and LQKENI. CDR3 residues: CASSPSGGPEDTQYF. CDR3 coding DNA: TGTGCCAGCTCACCTAGCGGGGGGCCCGAAGATACGCAGTATTTT.

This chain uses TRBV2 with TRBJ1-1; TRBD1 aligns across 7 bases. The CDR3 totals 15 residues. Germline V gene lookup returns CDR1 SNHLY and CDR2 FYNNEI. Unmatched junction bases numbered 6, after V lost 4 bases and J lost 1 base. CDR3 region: CASSVIQGPNTEAFF. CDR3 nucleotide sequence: TGTGCCAGCAGTGTTATACAGGGGCCGAACACTGAAGCTTTCTTT.

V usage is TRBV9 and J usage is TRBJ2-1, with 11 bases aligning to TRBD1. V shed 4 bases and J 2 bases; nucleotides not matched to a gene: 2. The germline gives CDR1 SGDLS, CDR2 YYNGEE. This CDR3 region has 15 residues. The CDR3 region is CASSSGQGAYNEQFF. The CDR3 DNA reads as TGTGCCAGCAGCTCGGGACAGGGGGCCTACAATGAGCAGTTCTTC.

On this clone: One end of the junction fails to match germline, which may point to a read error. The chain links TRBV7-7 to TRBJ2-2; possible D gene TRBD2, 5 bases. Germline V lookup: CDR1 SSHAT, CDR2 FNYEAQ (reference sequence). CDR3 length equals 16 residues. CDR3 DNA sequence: TGTGCTAGCAGCCCCCCAGCGGCAGTGAACACCGGGGAGCTGTTTTTT. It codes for CASSPPAAVNTGELFF.

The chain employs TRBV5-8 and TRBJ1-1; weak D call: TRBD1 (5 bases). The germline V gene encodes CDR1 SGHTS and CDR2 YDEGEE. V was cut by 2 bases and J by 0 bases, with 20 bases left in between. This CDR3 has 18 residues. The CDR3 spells CASSFDIRAFSLNTEAFF. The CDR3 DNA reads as TGTGCCAGCAGCTTTGACATCAGGGCTTTCTCTCTGAACACTGAAGCTTTCTTT.

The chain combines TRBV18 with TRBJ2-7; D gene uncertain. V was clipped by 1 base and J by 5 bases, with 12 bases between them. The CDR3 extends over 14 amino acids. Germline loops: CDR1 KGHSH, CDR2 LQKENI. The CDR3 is CASSPRVASDEQYF. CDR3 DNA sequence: TGTGCCAGCTCACCACGAGTCGCGAGCGACGAGCAGTACTTC.

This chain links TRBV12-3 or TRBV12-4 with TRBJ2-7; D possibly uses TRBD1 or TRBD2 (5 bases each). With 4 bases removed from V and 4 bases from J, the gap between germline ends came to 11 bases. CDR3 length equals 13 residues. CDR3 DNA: TGTGCCAGCAGTTCGGGGCTGGAATACGAGCAGTACTTC. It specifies CASSSGLEYEQYF.

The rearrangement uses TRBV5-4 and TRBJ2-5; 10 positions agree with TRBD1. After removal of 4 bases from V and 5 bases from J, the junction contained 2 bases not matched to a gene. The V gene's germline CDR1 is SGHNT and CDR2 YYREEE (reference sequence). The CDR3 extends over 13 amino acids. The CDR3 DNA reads TGTGCCAGCAGCGCGGACAGGGGGGAGACCCAGTACTTC. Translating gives CASSADRGETQYF. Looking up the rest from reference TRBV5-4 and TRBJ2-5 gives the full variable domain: ETGVTQSPTHLIKTRGQQVTLRCSSQSGHNTVSWYQQALGQGPQFIFQYYREEENGRGNFPPRFSGLQFPNYSSELNVNALELDDSALYLCASSADRGETQYFGPGTRLLVL.

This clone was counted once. The CDR3 protein is CASRETPGQGARGYTF. Written as DNA, the CDR3 is TGTGCCAGCAGAGAGACGCCGGGACAGGGGGCGCGGGGCTACACCTTC. The chain links TRBV28 to TRBJ1-2; TRBD1 agrees at 12 bases. The CDR3 runs 16 residues. Per germline, CDR1 MDHEN and CDR2 SYDVKM. V shed 6 bases, J shed 8 bases, and the junction held 13 bases outside the gene matches.

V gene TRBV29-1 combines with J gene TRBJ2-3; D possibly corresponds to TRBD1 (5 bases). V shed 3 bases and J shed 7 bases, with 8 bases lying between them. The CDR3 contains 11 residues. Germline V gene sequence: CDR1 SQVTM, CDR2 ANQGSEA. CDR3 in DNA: TGCAGCGTTGAGCGGACAAATACGCAGTATTTT. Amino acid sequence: CSVERTNTQYF.

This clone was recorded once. The CDR3 sequence: CASSLSGGREAFF. For the CDR3, the DNA is TGTGCCAGCAGTTTATCAGGGGGGCGTGAAGCTTTCTTT. J is TRBJ1-1 and V is TRBV28, with 7 bases aligning to TRBD1. V was pared by 1 base and J by 7 bases, with 3 bases of the junction left unmatched. The germline gives CDR1 MDHEN, CDR2 SYDVKM. The CDR3 consists of 13 residues.

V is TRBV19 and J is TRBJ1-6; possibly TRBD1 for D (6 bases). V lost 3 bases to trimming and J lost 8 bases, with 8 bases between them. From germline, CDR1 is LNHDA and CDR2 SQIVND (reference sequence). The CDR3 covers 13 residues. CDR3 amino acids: CASSITGYSPLHF. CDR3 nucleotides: TGTGCCAGTAGTATCACAGGGTATTCACCCCTCCACTTT.

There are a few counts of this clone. Here the CDR3 DNA reads TGTGCCAGCAGTCGGATACAGAGCACAGATACGCAGTATTTT. Translating it yields CASSRIQSTDTQYF. The genes are TRBV27 and TRBJ2-3; D is unresolved. Deletions cut 5 bases from V and 0 bases from J, with 9 bases between. Germline CDR1 and CDR2: MNHEY and SMNVEV (reference sequence). The CDR3 is 14 residues long.

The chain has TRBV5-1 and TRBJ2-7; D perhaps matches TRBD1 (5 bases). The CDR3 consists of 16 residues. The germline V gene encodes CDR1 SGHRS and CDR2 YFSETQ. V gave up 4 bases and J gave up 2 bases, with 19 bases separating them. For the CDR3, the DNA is TGCGCCAGCAGCGTCATAGTGGGGCTGCGTCCCTACGAGCAGTACTTC. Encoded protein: CASSVIVGLRPYEQYF.

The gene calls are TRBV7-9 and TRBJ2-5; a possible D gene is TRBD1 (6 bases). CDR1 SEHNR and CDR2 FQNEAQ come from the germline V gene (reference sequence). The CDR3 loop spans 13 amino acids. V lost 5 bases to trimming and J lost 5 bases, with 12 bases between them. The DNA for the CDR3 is TGTGCCAGCAGCAACAGGGTGGAGGAGACCCAGTACTTC. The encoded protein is CASSNRVEETQYF.

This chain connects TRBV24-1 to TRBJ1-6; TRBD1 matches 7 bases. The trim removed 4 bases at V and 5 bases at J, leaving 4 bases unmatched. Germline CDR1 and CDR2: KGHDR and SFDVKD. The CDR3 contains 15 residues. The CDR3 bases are TGTGCCACCAGTGACTGGGACAGCAATAATTCACCCCTCCACTTT. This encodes CATSDWDSNNSPLHF.